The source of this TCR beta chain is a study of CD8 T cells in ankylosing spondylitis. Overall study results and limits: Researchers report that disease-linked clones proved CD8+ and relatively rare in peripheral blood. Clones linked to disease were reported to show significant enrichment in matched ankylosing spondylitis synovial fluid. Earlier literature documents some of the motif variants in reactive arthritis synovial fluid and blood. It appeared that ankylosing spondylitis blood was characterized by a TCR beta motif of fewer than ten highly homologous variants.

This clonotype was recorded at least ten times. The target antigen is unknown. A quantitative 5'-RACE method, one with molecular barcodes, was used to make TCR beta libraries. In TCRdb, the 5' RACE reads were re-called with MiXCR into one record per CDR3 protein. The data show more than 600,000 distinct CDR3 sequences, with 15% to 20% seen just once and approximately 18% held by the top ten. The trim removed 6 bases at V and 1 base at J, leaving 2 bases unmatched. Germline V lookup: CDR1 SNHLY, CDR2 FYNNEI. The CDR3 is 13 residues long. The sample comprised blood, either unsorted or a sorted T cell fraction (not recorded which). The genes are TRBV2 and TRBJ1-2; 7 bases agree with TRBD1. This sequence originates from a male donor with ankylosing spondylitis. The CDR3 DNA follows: TGTGCCAGCAGGGGGGACAGTAACTATGGCTACACCTTC. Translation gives CASRGDSNYGYTF.